This T cell receptor beta chain was captured in a study of blood T cell repertoires in COVID-19. Study at large: Spain, Italy and the United States supplied samples that represented acute and convalescent COVID-19. PBMCs, B-cell-depleted T cells, or T cells were the source of the cDNA or gDNA that made up the material.

V was cut by 6 bases and J by 6 bases, with 21 bases left in between. The CDR3 totals 16 residues. The germline CDR1 and CDR2 sequences are MDHEN and SYDVKM. This clone was found once. Study processing details: Estimated nucleated cell counts came from reference gene primer amplification. Method: immunoSEQ multiplex PCR; TCRdb's copy keeps in-frame clones and lacks some. The V and J calls and clone size were taken over from that table, and D and trimming were inferred from the DNA. In the table there are 50,000 to 70,000 clones, 91% of which are singletons. The gene calls are TRBV28 and TRBJ2-1; weak D call: TRBD2 (6 bases). Sequenced input: peripheral blood. This sequence was found in a man in his sixties with acute or convalescent COVID-19. The CDR3 protein is CASRLYSMRDRNEQFF. The CDR3 nucleotides are TGTGCCAGCAGACTCTACTCGATGCGGGACCGCAATGAGCAGTTCTTC.